These T cell receptor beta chains were read from a single sample in a study of cytomegalovirus exposure and HLA in healthy donors. Sequencing was performed with immunoSEQ multiplex PCR; in TCRdb, only in-frame clones are kept and a portion is missing. This table has some 100,000 clones, about 85% appearing once. The sequenced sample was PBMCs. These receptors all come from a man aged 25 to 40 in good health and CMV-seronegative. The CDR3 runs from the conserved cysteine through the conserved F or W. The D gene is left open where the match is weak. Size tells how often a clone was seen (once, few, many) or the class of an expanded clone, and some rows leave it out.

V gene,D gene,J gene,clone size,CDR3 protein,CDR3 DNA
TRBV15,NA,TRBJ1-2,NA,CATSRDGPGTNYGYTF,TGTGCCACCAGCAGAGATGGGCCAGGGACTAACTATGGCTACACCTTC
TRBV19,TRBD1,TRBJ1-2,NA,CASSEWGQQDGYTF,TGTGCCAGTAGTGAGTGGGGACAGCAAGATGGCTACACCTTC
TRBV4-1,NA,TRBJ1-1,NA,CASSQVSKNTEAFF,TGCGCCAGCAGCCAAGTATCTAAGAACACTGAAGCTTTCTTT
TRBV5-1,TRBD1,TRBJ1-4,NA,CASSQGQGESLLFF,TGCGCCAGCAGCCAGGGACAGGGGGAAAGCCTTTTGTTTTTT
TRBV6-5,NA,TRBJ2-2,once,CASGRVPGELFF,TGTGCCAGCGGGAGAGTCCCCGGGGAGCTGTTTTTT
TRBV7-9,NA,TRBJ2-7,NA,CASSPMLGRFSYEQYF,TGTGCCAGCAGCCCCATGCTGGGGCGGTTCTCCTACGAGCAGTACTTC
TRBV11-1,TRBD1,TRBJ1-1,NA,CASTRGQGPTEAFF,TGTGCCAGCACGAGGGGACAGGGGCCCACTGAAGCTTTCTTT
TRBV28,TRBD1,TRBJ1-1,few,CASSFTGQGFNTEAFF,TGTGCCAGCAGTTTTACCGGACAGGGGTTTAACACTGAAGCTTTCTTT
TRBV7-2,NA,TRBJ2-1,NA,CASSSTSLTQFF,TGTGCCAGCAGCTCCACTAGCCTCACGCAGTTCTTC
TRBV29-1,TRBD2,TRBJ2-5,NA,CSVEIAGTQETQYF,TGCAGCGTTGAAATAGCGGGAACCCAAGAGACCCAGTACTTC
TRBV2,NA,TRBJ1-4,NA,CASSEEEGRGSEKLFF,TGTGCCAGCAGTGAAGAAGAGGGCAGGGGAAGTGAAAAACTGTTTTTT
TRBV30,NA,TRBJ1-2,NA,CAWSSFDGYTF,TGTGCCTGGAGTTCTTTCGATGGCTACACCTTC
TRBV14,NA,TRBJ2-7,NA,CASSQGGGPAYEQYF,TGTGCCAGCAGCCAAGGGGGGGGGCCCGCCTACGAGCAGTACTTC
TRBV9,TRBD2,TRBJ2-5,NA,CASSAEGGGTFQETQYF,TGTGCCAGCAGCGCGGAGGGCGGGGGGACTTTTCAAGAGACCCAGTACTTC
TRBV7-9,NA,TRBJ1-4,NA,CASSPAQSLGRATNEKLFF,TGTGCCAGCAGCCCAGCACAGAGTTTGGGTCGCGCAACTAATGAAAAACTGTTTTTT
TRBV29-1,TRBD1,TRBJ1-2,few,CSVLDRGGYTF,TGCAGCGTTTTAGACAGGGGCGGCTACACCTTC
TRBV30,TRBD2,TRBJ2-1,NA,CAWSGPRTSGGRLVGNEQFF,TGTGCCTGGAGTGGACCCCGAACTAGCGGGGGCCGTCTTGTTGGTAATGAGCAGTTCTTC
TRBV27,NA,TRBJ1-5,NA,CASSLSGQGRQPQHF,TGTGCCAGCAGTTTATCGGGCCAGGGGAGACAGCCCCAGCATTTT
TRBV5-1,TRBD1,TRBJ1-1,NA,CASSLADRDRTGTEAFF,TGCGCCAGCAGCTTAGCGGACAGGGACCGAACGGGCACTGAAGCTTTCTTT
TRBV4-1,TRBD1,TRBJ1-2,NA,CASSQQPGQGITSYTF,TGCGCCAGCAGCCAACAACCCGGACAGGGTATCACTAGCTACACCTTC
TRBV10-3,NA,TRBJ2-3,NA,CAISIAAGTDTQYF,TGTGCCATCAGTATAGCGGCGGGCACAGATACGCAGTATTTT
TRBV10-3,TRBD2,TRBJ2-7,NA,CAIGEGPRHSYEQYF,TGTGCCATCGGGGAGGGGCCCCGACACTCCTACGAGCAGTACTTC
TRBV30,NA,TRBJ2-5,NA,CAYAGAMYQETQYF,TGTGCCTACGCGGGGGCGATGTACCAAGAGACCCAGTACTTC
TRBV20-1,NA,TRBJ1-4,NA,CSVGGVELFF,TGCAGTGTGGGAGGAGTCGAACTGTTTTTT
TRBV6-1,NA,TRBJ1-1,few,CASNRGRGYTEAFF,TGTGCCAGCAATAGAGGAAGAGGGTACACTGAAGCTTTCTTT
TRBV11-1,NA,TRBJ2-7,NA,CASSLGRVAQQYF,TGTGCCAGCAGCTTAGGACGGGTAGCCCAGCAGTACTTC
TRBV5-4,NA,TRBJ1-6,once,CASSLVGAGPFSPLHF,TGTGCCAGCAGCTTGGTGGGTGCAGGTCCCTTCTCACCCCTCCACTTT
TRBV4-2,TRBD1,TRBJ2-2,NA,CASSLGQGGEAGELFF,TGTGCCAGCAGCCTCGGACAGGGGGGGGAGGCCGGGGAGCTGTTTTTT
TRBV5-1,TRBD2,TRBJ2-7,NA,CASRLAGGSYEQYF,TGCGCCAGCAGACTAGCGGGGGGATCCTACGAGCAGTACTTC
TRBV19,NA,TRBJ1-1,NA,CASSMGQNTEAFF,TGTGCCAGTAGCATGGGACAGAACACTGAAGCTTTCTTT
TRBV5-4,TRBD1,TRBJ2-6,once,CASRRTGDGANVLTF,TGTGCCAGCAGACGGACAGGGGACGGGGCCAACGTCCTGACTTTC
TRBV6-4,TRBD2,TRBJ2-5,NA,CASSGPGTSGLAETQYF,TGTGCCAGCAGTGGGCCCGGGACTAGCGGGCTTGCTGAGACCCAGTACTTC
TRBV4-1,NA,TRBJ2-7,NA,CASSQALLAYEQYF,TGCGCCAGCAGCCAAGCCCTCCTAGCTTACGAGCAGTACTTC
TRBV5-1,TRBD1,TRBJ1-2,few,CASSVGQGNYGYTF,TGCGCCAGCAGCGTGGGACAGGGGAACTATGGCTACACCTTC
TRBV30,TRBD1,TRBJ2-7,NA,CAWSPAGTGPYEQYF,TGTGCCTGGAGTCCAGCCGGGACAGGGCCTTACGAGCAGTACTTC
TRBV2,NA,TRBJ1-6,NA,CASKGGQGPNNSPLHF,TGTGCCAGCAAAGGCGGACAAGGCCCGAATAATTCACCCCTCCACTTT
TRBV19,TRBD2,TRBJ2-3,NA,CASSGTSGPDTQYF,TGTGCCAGTAGTGGGACTAGCGGACCCGATACGCAGTATTTT
TRBV19,TRBD1,TRBJ2-2,NA,CASSTTWTGTVGNTGELFF,TGTGCCAGTAGTACAACCTGGACAGGGACGGTCGGTAACACCGGGGAGCTGTTTTTT
TRBV28,TRBD2,TRBJ2-7,once,CASSALGGVGYEQYF,TGTGCCAGCAGTGCGTTGGGGGGGGTAGGCTACGAGCAGTACTTC
TRBV5-1,TRBD2,TRBJ2-3,NA,CASSSRTSGGTDTQYF,TGCGCCAGCAGCTCCCGGACTAGCGGGGGGACAGATACGCAGTATTTT
TRBV10-1,NA,TRBJ1-5,NA,CASLFRGGYSNQPQHF,TGCGCCAGCCTCTTTAGGGGGGGTTATAGCAATCAGCCCCAGCATTTT
TRBV27,TRBD1,TRBJ2-1,NA,CASSSLGQGDNEQFF,TGTGCCAGCAGTTCCTTGGGACAGGGGGACAATGAGCAGTTCTTC
TRBV28,TRBD1,TRBJ2-3,NA,CASSLDRGTDTQYF,TGTGCCAGCAGTTTGGACAGGGGCACAGATACGCAGTATTTT
TRBV9,TRBD1,TRBJ2-7,NA,CASSSGQGGYEQYF,TGTGCCAGCAGCTCAGGACAGGGTGGCTACGAGCAGTACTTC
TRBV29-1,TRBD1,TRBJ2-3,few,CSGGTGLSDTQYF,TGCAGCGGCGGGACAGGTCTCTCCGATACGCAGTATTTT
TRBV19,NA,TRBJ1-5,NA,CASSGEAYSNQPQHF,TGTGCCAGTAGCGGGGAGGCCTATAGCAATCAGCCCCAGCATTTT
TRBV30,NA,TRBJ2-3,NA,CAWSGVSTDTQYF,TGTGCCTGGAGTGGAGTGAGCACAGATACGCAGTATTTT
TRBV4-1,TRBD2,TRBJ2-7,NA,CASSPEPTSDVPNEQYF,TGCGCCAGCAGCCCAGAACCGACTAGCGACGTCCCAAACGAGCAGTACTTC
TRBV6-5,TRBD1,TRBJ2-2,NA,CASSQYRGAGELFF,TGTGCCAGCAGTCAATACAGGGGCGCCGGGGAGCTGTTTTTT
TRBV13,NA,TRBJ2-7,once,CASSNGQLYEQYF,TGTGCCAGCAGCAACGGACAGCTCTACGAGCAGTACTTC
TRBV9,NA,TRBJ2-2,NA,CASSVSGGVNTGELFF,TGTGCCAGCAGCGTCTCAGGAGGGGTGAACACCGGGGAGCTGTTTTTT